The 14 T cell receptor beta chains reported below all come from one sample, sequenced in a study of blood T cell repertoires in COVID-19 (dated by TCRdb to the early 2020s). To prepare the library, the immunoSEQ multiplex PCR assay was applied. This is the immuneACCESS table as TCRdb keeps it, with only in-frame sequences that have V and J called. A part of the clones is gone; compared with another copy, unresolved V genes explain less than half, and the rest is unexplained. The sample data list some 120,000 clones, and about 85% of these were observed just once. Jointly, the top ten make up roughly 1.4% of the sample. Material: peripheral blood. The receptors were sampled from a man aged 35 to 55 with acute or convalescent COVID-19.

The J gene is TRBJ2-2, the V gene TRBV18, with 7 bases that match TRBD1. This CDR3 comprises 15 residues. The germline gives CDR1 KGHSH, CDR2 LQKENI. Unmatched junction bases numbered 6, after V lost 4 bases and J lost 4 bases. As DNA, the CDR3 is TGTGCCAGCTCACTGGACAGGCCCTTCACCGGGGAGCTGTTTTTT. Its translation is CASSLDRPFTGELFF.

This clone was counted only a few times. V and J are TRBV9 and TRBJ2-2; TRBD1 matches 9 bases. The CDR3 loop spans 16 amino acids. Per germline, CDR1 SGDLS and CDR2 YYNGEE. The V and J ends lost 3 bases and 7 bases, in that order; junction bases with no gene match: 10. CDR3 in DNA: TGTGCCAGCAGCGCATCCTACGGGACAGGGTACGGGGAGCTGTTTTTT. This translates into CASSASYGTGYGELFF.

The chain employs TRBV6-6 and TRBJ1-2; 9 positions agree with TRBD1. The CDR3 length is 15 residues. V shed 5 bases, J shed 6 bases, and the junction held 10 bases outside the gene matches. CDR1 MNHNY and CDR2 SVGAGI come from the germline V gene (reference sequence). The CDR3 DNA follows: TGTGCCAGCAGTCCGCACGACAGGGGGTGGGATGGCTACACCTTC. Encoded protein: CASSPHDRGWDGYTF.

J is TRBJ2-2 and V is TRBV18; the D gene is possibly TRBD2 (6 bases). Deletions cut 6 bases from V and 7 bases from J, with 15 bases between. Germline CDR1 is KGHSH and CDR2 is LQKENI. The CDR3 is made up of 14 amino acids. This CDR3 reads CASSEWRAVGELFF. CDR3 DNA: TGTGCCAGCTCGGAGTGGAGGGCAGTCGGGGAGCTGTTTTTT. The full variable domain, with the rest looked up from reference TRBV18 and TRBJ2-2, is NAGVMQNPRHLVRRRGQEARLRCSPMKGHSHVYWYRQLPEEGLKFMVYLQKENIIDESGMPKERFSAEFPKEGPSILRIQQVVRGDSAAYFCASSEWRAVGELFFGEGSRLTVL.

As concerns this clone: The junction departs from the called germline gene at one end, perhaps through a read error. Written as DNA, the CDR3 is TGTGCCAGCAGTGAGGGGATGCTAGCGGGAGGGCAGGTCTTC. This sequence encodes CASSEGMLAGGQVF. The chain has TRBV2 and TRBJ2-1; 12 bases align to TRBD2. This CDR3 has 14 residues. Germline CDR1 SNHLY, CDR2 FYNNEI.

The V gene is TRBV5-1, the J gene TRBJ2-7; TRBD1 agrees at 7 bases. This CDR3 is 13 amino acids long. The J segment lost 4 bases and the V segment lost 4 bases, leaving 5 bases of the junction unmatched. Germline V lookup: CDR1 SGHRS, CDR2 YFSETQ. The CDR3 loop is CASSPGTEYEQYF. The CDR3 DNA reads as TGCGCCAGCAGCCCCGGGACAGAGTACGAGCAGTACTTC. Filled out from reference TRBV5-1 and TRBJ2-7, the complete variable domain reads KAGVTQTPRYLIKTRGQQVTLSCSPISGHRSVSWYQQTPGQGLQFLFEYFSETQRNKGNFPGRFSGRQFSNSRSEMNVSTLELGDSALYLCASSPGTEYEQYFGPGTRLTVT.

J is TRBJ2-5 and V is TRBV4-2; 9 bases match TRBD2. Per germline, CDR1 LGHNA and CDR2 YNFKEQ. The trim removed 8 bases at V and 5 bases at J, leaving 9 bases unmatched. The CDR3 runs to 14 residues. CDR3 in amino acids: CASALSGSLETQYF. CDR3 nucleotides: TGTGCCAGCGCCCTTAGCGGGAGTTTGGAGACCCAGTACTTC.

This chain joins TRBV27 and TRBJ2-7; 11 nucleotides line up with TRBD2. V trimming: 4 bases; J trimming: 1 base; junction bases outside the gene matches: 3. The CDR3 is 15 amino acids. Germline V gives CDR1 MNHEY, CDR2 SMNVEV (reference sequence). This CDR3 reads CASSSGTSGSYEQYF. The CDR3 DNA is TGTGCCAGCAGTTCCGGGACTAGCGGATCCTACGAGCAGTACTTC.

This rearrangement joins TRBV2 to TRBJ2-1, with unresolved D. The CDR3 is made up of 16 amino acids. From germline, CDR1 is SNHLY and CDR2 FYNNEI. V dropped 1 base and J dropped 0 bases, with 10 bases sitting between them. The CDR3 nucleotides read TGTGCCAGCAGTGAAGGAGGCCCCCCCTCCTACAATGAGCAGTTCTTC. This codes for CASSEGGPPSYNEQFF.

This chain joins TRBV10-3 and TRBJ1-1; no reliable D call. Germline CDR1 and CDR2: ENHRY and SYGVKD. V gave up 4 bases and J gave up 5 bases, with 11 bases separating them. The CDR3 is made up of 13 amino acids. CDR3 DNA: TGTGCCATCAGTGCCTCCTGGAGGACTGAAGCTTTCTTT. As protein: CAISASWRTEAFF.

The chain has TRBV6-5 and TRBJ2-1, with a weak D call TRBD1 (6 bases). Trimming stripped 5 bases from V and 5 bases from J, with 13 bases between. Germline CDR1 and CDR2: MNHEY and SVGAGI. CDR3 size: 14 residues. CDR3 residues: CASSPLTGDNEQFF. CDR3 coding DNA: TGTGCCAGCAGTCCGCTGACAGGAGACAATGAGCAGTTCTTC.

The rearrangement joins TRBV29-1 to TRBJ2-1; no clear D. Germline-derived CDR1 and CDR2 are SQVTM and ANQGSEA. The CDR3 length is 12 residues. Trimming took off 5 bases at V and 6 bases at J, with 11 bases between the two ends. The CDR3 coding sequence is TGCAGCGTTATTCCGATTAGCAATGAGCAGTTCTTC. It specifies CSVIPISNEQFF.

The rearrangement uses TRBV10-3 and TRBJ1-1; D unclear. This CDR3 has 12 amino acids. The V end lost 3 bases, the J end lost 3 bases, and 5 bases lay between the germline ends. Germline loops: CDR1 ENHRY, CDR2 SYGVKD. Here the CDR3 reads CAISERDTEAFF. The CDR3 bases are TGTGCCATCAGTGAACGGGACACTGAAGCTTTCTTT.

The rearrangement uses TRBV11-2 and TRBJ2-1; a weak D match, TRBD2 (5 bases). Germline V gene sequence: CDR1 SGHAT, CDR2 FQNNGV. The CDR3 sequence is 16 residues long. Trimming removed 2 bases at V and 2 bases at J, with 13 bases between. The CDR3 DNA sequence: TGTGCCAGCAGCTTATCCCCCGAGCGGCCCTACAATGAGCAGTTCTTC. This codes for CASSLSPERPYNEQFF.